The source of this T cell receptor (beta chain) is a study of blood T cell repertoires in COVID-19. Across the whole study: Donors in the United States, Italy and Spain gave samples during acute or convalescent COVID-19.

The CDR3 sequence is 14 residues long. Germline CDR1 reads SGHDN; CDR2 reads FVKESK. The V end lost 2 bases, the J end lost 3 bases, and 10 bases lay between the germline ends. As processed by the authors: Nucleated cell counts were estimated from reference gene primer amplification. Here immunoSEQ multiplex PCR was the method, and the copy in TCRdb shows in-frame clones only, minus some. The D gene and trimming were derived from the DNA, and the V and J assignments and clone size from that table. Counted here are approximately 150,000 clones, about 81% occurring once; the ten biggest clones make up roughly 11%.

This receptor was identified in a human donor in a cohort sampled during active COVID-19. The chain carries TRBV14 and TRBJ1-2, with D possibly matching TRBD1 (5 bases). Sequencing input: peripheral blood. CDR3 coding DNA: TGTGCCAGCAGCCAAACGACAGCCGACTATGGCTACACCTTC. Its translation: CASSQTTADYGYTF. Complete variable domain (other parts from reference TRBV14 and TRBJ1-2): EAGVTQFPSHSVIEKGQTVTLRCDPISGHDNLYWYRRVMGKEIKFLLHFVKESKQDESGMPNNRFLAERTGGTYSTLKVQPAELEDSGVYFCASSQTTADYGYTFGSGTRLTVV.